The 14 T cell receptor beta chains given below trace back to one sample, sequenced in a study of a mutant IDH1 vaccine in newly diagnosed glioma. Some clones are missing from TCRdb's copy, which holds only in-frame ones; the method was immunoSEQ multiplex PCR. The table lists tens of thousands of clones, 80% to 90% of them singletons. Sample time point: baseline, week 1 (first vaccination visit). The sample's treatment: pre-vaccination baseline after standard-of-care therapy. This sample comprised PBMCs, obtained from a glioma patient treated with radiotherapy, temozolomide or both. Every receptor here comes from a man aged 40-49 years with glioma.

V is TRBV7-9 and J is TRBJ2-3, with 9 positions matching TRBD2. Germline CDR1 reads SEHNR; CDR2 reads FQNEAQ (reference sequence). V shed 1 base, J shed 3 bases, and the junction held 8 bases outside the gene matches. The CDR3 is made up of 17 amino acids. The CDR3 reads CASSLGRGGRETDTQYF. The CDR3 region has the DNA TGTGCCAGCAGCTTAGGACGAGGCGGGAGGGAGACAGATACGCAGTATTTT. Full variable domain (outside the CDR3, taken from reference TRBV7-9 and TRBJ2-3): DTGVSQNPRHKITKRGQNVTFRCDPISEHNRLYWYRQTLGQGPEFLTYFQNEAQLEKSRLLSDRFSAERPKGSFSTLEIQRTEQGDSAMYLCASSLGRGGRETDTQYFGPGTRLTVL.

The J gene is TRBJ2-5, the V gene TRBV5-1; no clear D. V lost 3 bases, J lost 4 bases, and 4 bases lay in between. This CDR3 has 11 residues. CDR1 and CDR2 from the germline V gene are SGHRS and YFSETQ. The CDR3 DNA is TGCGCCAGCAGCTGGGGAGAGACCCAGTACTTC. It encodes CASSWGETQYF. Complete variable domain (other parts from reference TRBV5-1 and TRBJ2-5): KAGVTQTPRYLIKTRGQQVTLSCSPISGHRSVSWYQQTPGQGLQFLFEYFSETQRNKGNFPGRFSGRQFSNSRSEMNVSTLELGDSALYLCASSWGETQYFGPGTRLLVL.

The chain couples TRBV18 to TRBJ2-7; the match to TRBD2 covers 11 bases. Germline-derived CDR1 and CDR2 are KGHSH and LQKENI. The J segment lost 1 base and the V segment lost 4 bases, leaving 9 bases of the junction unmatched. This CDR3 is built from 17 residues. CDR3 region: CASSRTSGGSGSYEQYF. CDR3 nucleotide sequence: TGTGCCAGCTCACGTACTAGCGGGGGTTCGGGATCCTACGAGCAGTACTTC.

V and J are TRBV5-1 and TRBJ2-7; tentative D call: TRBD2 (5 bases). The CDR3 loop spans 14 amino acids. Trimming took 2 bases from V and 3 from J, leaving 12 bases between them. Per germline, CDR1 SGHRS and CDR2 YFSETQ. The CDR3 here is CASSLSGANYEQYF. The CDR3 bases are TGCGCCAGCAGCTTAAGCGGAGCTAACTACGAGCAGTACTTC.

CDR3 region: CASSLVSGSKNEQFF. CDR3 nucleotide sequence: TGTGCCAGCAGCTTGGTTAGCGGGAGTAAGAATGAGCAGTTCTTC. The rearrangement uses TRBV5-6 and TRBJ2-1; 9 bases fit TRBD2. Germline values: CDR1 SGHDT, CDR2 YYEEEE. The CDR3 is 15 amino acids. The V gene end was trimmed by 0 bases and the J gene end by 7 bases; junction bases not matched to a gene: 5.

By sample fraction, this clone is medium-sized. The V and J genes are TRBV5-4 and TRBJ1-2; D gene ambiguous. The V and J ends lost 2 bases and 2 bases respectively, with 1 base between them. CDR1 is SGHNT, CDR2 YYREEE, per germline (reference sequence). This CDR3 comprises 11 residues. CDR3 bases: TGTGCCAGCAGCTTAAACTATGGCTACACCTTC. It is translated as CASSLNYGYTF.

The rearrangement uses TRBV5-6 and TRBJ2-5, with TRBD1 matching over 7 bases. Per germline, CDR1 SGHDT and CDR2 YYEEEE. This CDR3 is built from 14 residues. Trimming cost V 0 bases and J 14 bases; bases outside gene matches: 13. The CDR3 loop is CASSLGSPTGKGYF. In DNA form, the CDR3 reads TGTGCCAGCAGCTTGGGGTCCCCGACAGGGAAGGGTTACTTC.

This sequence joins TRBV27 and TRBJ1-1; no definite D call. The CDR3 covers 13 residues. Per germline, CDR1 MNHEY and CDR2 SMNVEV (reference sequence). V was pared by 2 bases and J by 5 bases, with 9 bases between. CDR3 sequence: CASSLRSSTEAFF. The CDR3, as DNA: TGTGCCAGCAGTTTAAGATCCTCGACTGAAGCTTTCTTT.

The CDR3 protein is CASSRTHTREKLFF. DNA of the CDR3: TGTGCCAGTAGCAGGACTCATACCCGGGAAAAACTGTTTTTT. The chain recombines TRBV19 with TRBJ1-4, with unresolved D. With 6 bases removed from V and 8 bases from J, the gap between germline ends came to 16 bases. This CDR3 is 14 amino acids long. CDR1 is LNHDA and CDR2 is SQIVND in the germline V gene (reference sequence).

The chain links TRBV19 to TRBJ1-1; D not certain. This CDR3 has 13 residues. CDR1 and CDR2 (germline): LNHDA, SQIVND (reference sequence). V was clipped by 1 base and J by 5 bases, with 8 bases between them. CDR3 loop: CASSIGERTEAFF. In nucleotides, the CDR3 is TGTGCCAGTAGTATAGGGGAACGGACTGAAGCTTTCTTT.

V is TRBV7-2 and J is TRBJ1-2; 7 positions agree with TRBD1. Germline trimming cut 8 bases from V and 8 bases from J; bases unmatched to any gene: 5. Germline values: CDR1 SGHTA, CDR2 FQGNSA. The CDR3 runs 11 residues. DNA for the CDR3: TGTGCCAGCGTAGGGGGCTGGGGCTACACCTTC. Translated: CASVGGWGYTF.

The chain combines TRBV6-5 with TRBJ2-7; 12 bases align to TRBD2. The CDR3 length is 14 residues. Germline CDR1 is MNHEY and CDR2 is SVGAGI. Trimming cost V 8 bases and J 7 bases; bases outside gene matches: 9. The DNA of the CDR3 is TGTGCCAGCTTCACTAGCGGGAGGCCGGGAGAGCAGTACTTC. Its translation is CASFTSGRPGEQYF.

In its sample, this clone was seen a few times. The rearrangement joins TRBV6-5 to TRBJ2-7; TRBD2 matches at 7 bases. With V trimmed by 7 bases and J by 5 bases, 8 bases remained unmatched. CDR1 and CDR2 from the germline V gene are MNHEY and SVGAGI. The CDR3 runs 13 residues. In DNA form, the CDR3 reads TGTGCCAGCACCCCGGGGAGGGCCAACGAGCAGTACTTC. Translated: CASTPGRANEQYF.

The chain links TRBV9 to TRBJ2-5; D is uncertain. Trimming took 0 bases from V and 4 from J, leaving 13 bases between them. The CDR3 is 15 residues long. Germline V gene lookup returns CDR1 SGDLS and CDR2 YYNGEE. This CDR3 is CASSVGRVLVETQYF. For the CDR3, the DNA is TGTGCCAGCAGCGTAGGTAGGGTCCTAGTAGAGACCCAGTACTTC.